This TCR beta chain was recovered during a study of shared clonotypes between healthy human individuals. Study-level findings and limits: About 5% of naive CD4 clonotypes were shared across four donors. Memory subsets generally showed lower estimated richness than naive subsets.

About this clone: Its antigen is not identified.

Naivety among CD8 cells was defined by CD45RO negativity and positive CCR7 selection, thereby excluding terminally differentiated effector memory CD45RA+ cells. The donor cohort consisted entirely of Caucasian adults residing in Nashville, Tennessee. Original handling: ImmunoSEQ junction-only sequences lacked quality scores, so their filtering differed. Libraries were prepared by immunoSEQ multiplex PCR; TCRdb keeps only in-frame clonotypes and omits some of them. The V and J calls and clone size were taken over from that table, and D and trimming were inferred from the DNA. The repertoire holds around 2.1 million clones, with approximately 94% as singletons. Sequencing used naive CD8+ T cells from PBMCs. The receptor comes from a man younger than 30 in good health. Some clones in this sample may be carry-over from other donors' samples.

This CDR3 reads CASRAISYNEQFF. The DNA for the CDR3 is TGTGCCAGCAGGGCTATTTCCTACAATGAGCAGTTCTTC. V and J are TRBV9 and TRBJ2-1; no definite D call. The CDR3 runs to 13 residues. Trimming shortened V by 5 bases and J by 1 base, and 7 bases separated the two germline ends. In germline, CDR1 is SGDLS, CDR2 YYNGEE.